Listed below are T cell receptor beta chains from one sample, sequenced in a study of blood T cell repertoires in COVID-19. Only in-frame clones appear in the TCRdb table, and some are missing; sequencing was by immunoSEQ multiplex PCR. The sample has roughly 200,000 clones; around 89% are singletons. The sequenced material came from PBMCs or T cells enriched from blood (not recorded which). All receptors derive from a man aged 30-40 years who had recovered from COVID-19. Both conserved end residues are part of each CDR3. D genes are given only for firm matches. A row's size may be missing; if present it is once, few, many or a size class.

>TRBJ1-2|.|TRBV4-3|once
CASSQAGDYGYTF
TGCGCCAGCAGCCAAGCAGGGGATTATGGCTACACCTTC
>TRBJ1-2|TRBD1|TRBV27|.
CASSLSRGTGGSGYGYTF
TGTGCCAGCAGTTTATCGAGAGGGACAGGGGGCTCTGGCTATGGCTACACCTTC
>TRBJ2-1|.|TRBV27|once
CASSFTALALSTYNEQFF
TGTGCCAGCAGTTTTACTGCCCTAGCGCTAAGCACTTACAATGAGCAGTTCTTC
>TRBJ2-3|TRBD2|TRBV9|.
CASSPSGVAGGSTDTQYF
TGTGCCAGCAGCCCCTCGGGGGTAGCGGGGGGCAGCACAGATACGCAGTATTTT
>TRBJ1-6|.|TRBV28|once
CASRAGVGSPLHF
TGTGCCAGCAGGGCAGGGGTGGGCTCACCCCTCCACTTT
>TRBJ2-7|TRBD2|TRBV6-5|.
CASSTGLAGAYEQYF
TGTGCCAGCAGCACAGGACTAGCGGGAGCCTACGAGCAGTACTTC
>TRBJ1-5|TRBD1|TRBV4-1|.
CASSQPPTGKGNQPQHF
TGCGCCAGCAGCCAACCCCCGACAGGGAAGGGCAATCAGCCCCAGCATTTT
>TRBJ2-7|TRBD2|TRBV5-4|.
CASSEAGGRSYEQYF
TGTGCCAGCTCTGAAGCGGGGGGCCGCTCCTACGAGCAGTACTTC
>TRBJ2-1|TRBD2|TRBV9|.
CASSVGRLAYNEQFF
TGTGCCAGCAGCGTAGGGCGACTAGCTTACAATGAGCAGTTCTTC
>TRBJ2-3|TRBD1|TRBV27|.
CASRNRGRGDTQYF
TGTGCCAGCAGAAACAGGGGGCGAGGAGATACGCAGTATTTT
>TRBJ1-2|TRBD1|TRBV11-2|.
CASSSVRTGGDYGYTF
TGTGCCAGCAGCTCCGTCAGGACAGGGGGAGATTATGGCTACACCTTC
>TRBJ2-1|TRBD2|TRBV3-1/TRBV3-2|many
CASSQRISGAPHEQFF
TGTGCCAGCAGCCAAAGGATTAGCGGGGCCCCCCATGAGCAGTTCTTC